This record covers a single TCR beta chain. The antigen is unknown. The data originate from a study of T cell responses to AZD1222 COVID-19 vaccine. Looking at the study overall: Pooled together were second doses at about 4 or about 12 weeks.

Repertoires were generated with immunoSEQ multiplex PCR, while TCRdb's copy carries only in-frame clones and drops some. The table shows fewer than 120,000 clones, with about nine tenths occurring only once. The CDR3 has 16 residues. Germline-derived CDR1 and CDR2 are MDHEN and SYDVKM. V gave up 5 bases and J gave up 0 bases; unmatched junction bases: 7. Study-wide findings and caveats: Donors in the cohort were predominantly white British and more often female, and clonal diversity was possibly underestimated.

The V call is TRBV28, the J call TRBJ1-1; 9 bases match TRBD1. The sample consisted of peripheral blood, taken on day 0 of AZD1222 vaccination. The receptor's source is an adult in good health. The CDR3 loop reads CASSNRGLRVNTEAFF. The CDR3 nucleotides are TGTGCCAGCAGTAACAGGGGGCTAAGGGTGAACACTGAAGCTTTCTTT. The full variable domain, in which reference TRBV28 and TRBJ1-1 provide the parts outside the CDR3, is DVKVTQSSRYLVKRTGEKVFLECVQDMDHENMFWYRQDPGLGLRLIYFSYDVKMKEKGDIPEGYSVSREKKERFSLILESASTNQTSMYLCASSNRGLRVNTEAFFGQGTRLTVV.